A selection of T cell receptor beta chains follows, all from one sample in a study of blood T cell repertoires in COVID-19. Only in-frame clones appear in the TCRdb table, and some are missing; sequencing was by immunoSEQ multiplex PCR. The table records just under 350,000 clones, more than 75% of them present only once. The sequencing input was peripheral blood. The receptors here all came from a woman in her forties or fifties with COVID-19, enrolled during active disease. CDR3s include the opening cysteine and the closing phenylalanine or tryptophan. A D gene is named only where the DNA matches it firmly. Clone size is stated in some rows and not others, as once, few, many or a class when expanded.

j_call,d_call,v_call,clone_size,cdr3_aa,cdr3_nt
TRBJ1-4,TRBD1,TRBV15,.,CATSRGGQGGNEKLFF,TGTGCCACCAGCAGAGGAGGACAGGGGGGTAATGAAAAACTGTTTTTT
TRBJ2-3,.,TRBV6-5,.,CASSYSNRRPDTQYF,TGTGCCAGCAGTTACTCGAACAGGCGGCCAGATACGCAGTATTTT
TRBJ1-4,.,TRBV9,once,CASSPGVGRLKEKLFF,TGTGCCAGCAGCCCCGGAGTCGGCCGACTAAAGGAAAAACTGTTTTTT
TRBJ1-1,.,TRBV25-1,.,CASSASGGLNTEAFF,TGTGCCAGCAGTGCCTCTGGGGGGTTGAACACTGAAGCTTTCTTT
TRBJ2-1,.,TRBV27,once,CASSLAGLGGEQFF,TGTGCCAGCAGTTTGGCGGGCCTGGGCGGTGAGCAGTTCTTC
TRBJ1-1,TRBD1,TRBV7-9,.,CASSLVEGALTEAFF,TGTGCCAGCAGCTTAGTTGAGGGGGCTCTCACTGAAGCTTTCTTT
TRBJ1-2,.,TRBV7-9,.,CASSLAGDNYGYTF,TGTGCCAGCAGCTTAGCCGGGGATAACTATGGCTACACCTTC
TRBJ1-5,.,TRBV5-1,.,CASSRSGDNQPQHF,TGCGCCAGCAGCAGATCAGGGGACAATCAGCCCCAGCATTTT
TRBJ2-7,TRBD1,TRBV27,.,CASSFRDRGRGQYF,TGTGCCAGCAGTTTCCGGGACAGGGGGCGTGGGCAGTACTTC
TRBJ2-7,TRBD1,TRBV29-1,.,CSVVGQGFGYEQYF,TGCAGCGTTGTTGGACAGGGGTTTGGGTACGAGCAGTACTTC
TRBJ2-1,.,TRBV7-2,.,CASSPSVAEQFF,TGTGCCAGCAGCCCCTCCGTGGCAGAGCAGTTCTTC
TRBJ1-2,TRBD1,TRBV9,.,CASSARQGNAGYTF,TGTGCCAGCAGCGCCCGACAGGGGAATGCTGGCTACACCTTC
TRBJ1-2,.,TRBV5-1,.,CASSLSTLQGNYGYTF,TGCGCCAGCAGCTTGTCAACATTGCAGGGTAACTATGGCTACACCTTC
TRBJ2-7,TRBD2,TRBV14,.,CASSHPGRIYEQYF,TGTGCCAGCAGCCACCCCGGGAGGATCTACGAGCAGTACTTC
TRBJ2-5,.,TRBV7-6,.,CASRWRGTGTGETQYF,TGTGCCAGCCGTTGGAGGGGAACGGGAACGGGGGAGACCCAGTACTTC
TRBJ1-1,.,TRBV9,.,CASSATGLNTEAFF,TGTGCCAGCAGCGCAACAGGTCTGAACACTGAAGCTTTCTTT
TRBJ1-1,TRBD1,TRBV28,.,CASSPGGQNITEAFF,TGTGCCAGCAGTCCCGGGGGACAGAATATCACTGAAGCTTTCTTT
TRBJ2-7,TRBD1,TRBV24-1,.,CATSETGQGTYEQYF,TGTGCCACCAGTGAGACGGGACAGGGAACCTACGAGCAGTACTTC
TRBJ2-1,TRBD2,TRBV6-2/TRBV6-3,.,CASSTRRLAGDRAIRYNEQFF,TGTGCCAGCAGTACTCGTAGACTAGCGGGTGACCGCGCTATACGGTACAATGAGCAGTTCTTC
TRBJ2-3,.,TRBV6-2/TRBV6-3,.,CASSYVGTDTQYF,TGTGCCAGCAGTTACGTCGGCACAGATACGCAGTATTTT
TRBJ1-5,TRBD1,TRBV19,.,CASSETSGTGTIRPQHF,TGTGCCAGTAGTGAAACCTCCGGGACAGGGACTATTAGGCCCCAGCATTTT
TRBJ2-3,.,TRBV4-1,.,CASSQSGLLDTQYF,TGCGCCAGCAGCCAATCCGGACTGTTAGATACGCAGTATTTT
TRBJ1-2,TRBD1,TRBV18,.,CASSRTTGDNYGYTF,TGTGCCAGCTCCCGCACTACAGGGGATAACTATGGCTACACCTTC
TRBJ1-2,.,TRBV18,.,CASSPATDSYGYTF,TGTGCCAGCTCACCAGCGACAGACAGCTATGGCTACACCTTC
TRBJ1-1,TRBD1,TRBV11-2,.,CASSEGRGRLSTEAFF,TGTGCCAGCAGCGAAGGCAGGGGGCGTTTGAGCACTGAAGCTTTCTTT
TRBJ2-2,TRBD1,TRBV27,.,CASSFRTGRTGELFF,TGTGCCAGCAGTTTTCGGACAGGGCGGACCGGGGAGCTGTTTTTT
TRBJ1-6,TRBD1,TRBV20-1,.,CSASRGQKDSPLHF,TGCAGTGCTAGTAGGGGGCAAAAAGATTCACCCCTCCACTTT
TRBJ2-1,TRBD2,TRBV30,.,CAWRGLATEQFF,TGTGCCTGGAGGGGACTAGCGACTGAGCAGTTCTTC
TRBJ1-6,.,TRBV5-1,.,CASSLGQGRRSPLHF,TGCGCCAGCAGCTTGGGGCAGGGGCGGAGATCACCCCTCCACTTT
TRBJ2-2,.,TRBV11-3,.,CASSQGGLVTGELFF,TGTGCCAGCAGCCAAGGGGGATTAGTAACCGGGGAGCTGTTTTTT
TRBJ2-2,.,TRBV30,few,CAWRGQIGYTGELFF,TGTGCCTGGCGTGGACAGATCGGATACACCGGGGAGCTGTTTTTT
TRBJ2-1,TRBD1,TRBV5-6,.,CASSELGQGVDEQFF,TGTGCCAGCAGCGAATTGGGACAGGGGGTAGATGAGCAGTTCTTC
TRBJ2-1,TRBD2,TRBV4-3,.,CASSRTSGNNEQFF,TGCGCCAGCAGCCGGACTAGCGGGAACAATGAGCAGTTCTTC
TRBJ1-5,.,TRBV3-1/TRBV3-2,.,CASSQGQGSNQPQHF,TGTGCCAGCAGCCAAGGCCAGGGTAGCAATCAGCCCCAGCATTTT
TRBJ2-3,.,TRBV7-2,.,CASRGTSSRRILQDTQYF,TGTGCCAGCAGGGGCACGTCATCTCGGAGGATTTTACAGGATACGCAGTATTTT
TRBJ1-5,.,TRBV11-2,.,CASSLVGAVSNQPQHF,TGTGCCAGCAGCTTAGTGGGGGCCGTGAGCAATCAGCCCCAGCATTTT